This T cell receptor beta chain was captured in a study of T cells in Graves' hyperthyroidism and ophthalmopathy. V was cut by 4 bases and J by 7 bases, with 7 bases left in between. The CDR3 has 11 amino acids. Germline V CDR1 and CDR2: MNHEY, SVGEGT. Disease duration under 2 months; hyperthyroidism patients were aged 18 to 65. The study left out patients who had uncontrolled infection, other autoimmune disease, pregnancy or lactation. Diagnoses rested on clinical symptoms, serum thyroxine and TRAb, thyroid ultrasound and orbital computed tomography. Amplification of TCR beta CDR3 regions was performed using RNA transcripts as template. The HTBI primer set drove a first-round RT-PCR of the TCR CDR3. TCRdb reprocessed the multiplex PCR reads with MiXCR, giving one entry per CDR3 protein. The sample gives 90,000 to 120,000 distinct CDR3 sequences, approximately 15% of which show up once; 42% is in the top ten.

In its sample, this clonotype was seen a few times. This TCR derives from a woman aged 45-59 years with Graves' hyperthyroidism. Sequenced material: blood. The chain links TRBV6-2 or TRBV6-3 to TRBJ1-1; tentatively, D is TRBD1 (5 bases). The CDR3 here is CASSWGSEAFF. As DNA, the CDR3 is TGTGCCAGCAGTTGGGGGAGTGAAGCTTTCTTT.